This TCR beta chain comes out of a study of neurological immune-mediated disorders. Study-wide points: TCR clonal expansion peaked in HTLV-1-associated myelopathy patients and was lowest in multiple sclerosis patients.

5'RACE with 10-nucleotide random UMIs generated the cDNA. TCRdb itself ran the 5' RACE reads through MiXCR, one entry per CDR3 protein. The data contain about 55,000 distinct CDR3 sequences, roughly 4.3% of them singletons. Looked up from germline, CDR1 is SGHTA and CDR2 is FQGNSA. The CDR3 has 13 residues. V shed 5 bases and J shed 11 bases, with 18 bases lying between them. With regard to this clonotype: Antigen: not known. The CDR3 end shows no conserved phenylalanine or tryptophan, and so a read error is likely.

Sequenced material: PBMCs. This receptor was obtained from a man aged 50-59 years with multiple sclerosis. This rearrangement joins TRBV7-2 to TRBJ1-1; TRBD1 is a possible D gene (5 bases). CDR3 in amino acids: CASSALGGYLAFN. For the CDR3, the DNA is TGTGCCAGCAGCGCTTTGGGGGGGTACCTTGCTTTCAAT.